This passage covers 13 T cell receptor beta chains from one sample sequenced in a study of blood T cell repertoires in COVID-19 (dated by TCRdb to the early 2020s). Libraries were built with the immunoSEQ multiplex PCR assay. In its TCRdb copy, this immuneACCESS table keeps in-frame sequences only and misses some clones. Where compared with another copy, unresolved V genes explain less than half of these, and the others have no known cause. The sample table records some 120,000 clones; 65% to 85% of these occur just once. The biggest ten clones account for about 5.5% of the sample. Material: peripheral blood. Receptors were obtained from a man older than 75 with active or convalescent COVID-19.

The V gene is TRBV7-9, the J gene TRBJ1-6, with D possibly TRBD1 on 5 matching bases. Trimming pared 3 bases from V and 9 bases from J, leaving 18 bases between. The CDR3 spans 16 residues. Germline CDR1 reads SEHNR; CDR2 reads FQNEAQ (reference sequence). This CDR3 is CASSFEEGPIVSPLHF. CDR3 coding DNA: TGTGCCAGCAGCTTCGAGGAGGGGCCCATAGTTTCACCCCTCCACTTT.

The chain employs TRBV5-4 and TRBJ2-7; 10 nucleotides align to TRBD1. From germline, CDR1 is SGHNT and CDR2 YYREEE (reference sequence). J was trimmed by 3 bases and V by 4 bases; bases with no gene match: 7. The CDR3 totals 15 residues. The CDR3 DNA reads TGTGCCAGCAGCGAGCGCGGGACAGGGGACTACGAGCAGTACTTC. Amino acids: CASSERGTGDYEQYF.

The chain uses TRBV18 and TRBJ1-1, with D maybe TRBD1 (6 bases). The germline gives CDR1 KGHSH, CDR2 LQKENI. This CDR3 region has 15 residues. V lost 0 bases and J lost 0, with 8 bases in between. The CDR3 nucleotides read TGTGCCAGCTCACCACCGGGGGCCTTGAACACTGAAGCTTTCTTT. Protein product: CASSPPGALNTEAFF.

The chain employs TRBV9 and TRBJ2-1; TRBD2 aligns across 7 bases. The trim removed 3 bases at V and 0 bases at J, leaving 21 bases unmatched. The CDR3 sequence is 21 residues long. Germline values: CDR1 SGDLS, CDR2 YYNGEE. The CDR3 DNA is TGTGCCAGCAGCGGATGGGCCTGGCTAGCGGACCATAAAAGCTCCTACAATGAGCAGTTCTTC. Translated: CASSGWAWLADHKSSYNEQFF.

This clone showed up just once. The chain couples TRBV2 to TRBJ1-1, with 7 positions matching TRBD1. Germline V gene sequence: CDR1 SNHLY, CDR2 FYNNEI. Trimming at V came to 6 bases and at J to 1 base, leaving 5 bases not matched to a gene. CDR3 length: 14 residues. CDR3 coding DNA: TGTGCCAGCAGAGACAGGGTGCGGAACACTGAAGCTTTCTTT. As protein: CASRDRVRNTEAFF.

This chain connects TRBV3-1 (or the pseudogene TRBV3-2) to TRBJ1-3, with unresolved D. Per germline, CDR1 LGHDT and CDR2 YNNKEL (reference sequence). This CDR3 contains 16 residues. V was pared by 0 bases and J by 0 bases, with 9 bases between. CDR3 residues: CASSQDGVTSGNTIYF. Written as DNA, the CDR3 is TGTGCCAGCAGCCAAGACGGAGTCACCTCTGGAAACACCATATATTTT.

Here the CDR3 reads CASSHASGADTQYF. The CDR3 DNA follows: TGTGCCAGCAGCCATGCCTCGGGAGCAGATACGCAGTATTTT. The chain links TRBV7-8 to TRBJ2-3, with a tentative D call TRBD2 (6 bases). The length of the CDR3 is 14 residues. The germline V and J ends were trimmed by 5 bases and 4 bases, with 13 bases remaining between them. The germline gives CDR1 SGHVS, CDR2 FQNEAQ.

The CDR3 spells CASSFSGGSNTEAFF. Written as DNA, the CDR3 is TGCGCCAGCAGCTTTTCAGGGGGCAGCAACACTGAAGCTTTCTTT. The chain couples TRBV5-1 to TRBJ1-1; 8 bases match TRBD1. The CDR3 extends over 15 amino acids. Germline lookup yields CDR1 SGHRS and CDR2 YFSETQ. V was pared by 2 bases and J by 2 bases, with 5 bases of the junction left unmatched. Drawing the rest from reference TRBV5-1 and TRBJ1-1, the complete variable domain is KAGVTQTPRYLIKTRGQQVTLSCSPISGHRSVSWYQQTPGQGLQFLFEYFSETQRNKGNFPGRFSGRQFSNSRSEMNVSTLELGDSALYLCASSFSGGSNTEAFFGQGTRLTVV.

V and J are TRBV6-6 and TRBJ1-1; 7 nucleotides line up with TRBD1. CDR1 and CDR2 from the germline V gene are MNHNY and SVGAGI (reference sequence). This CDR3 has 14 amino acids. Trimming took 5 bases from V and 6 from J; bases not matched to a gene: 9. In nucleotides, the CDR3 is TGTGCCAGCAGTGTCACAGGGGCTCGGGCTGAAGCTTTCTTT. It encodes CASSVTGARAEAFF.

The genes are TRBV21-1 and TRBJ2-1; the DNA was not compared with TRBD2, the D call given in the table. TRBV21-1 is a pseudogene locus. CDR3 size: 15 residues. CDR3 nucleotide sequence: TGTGCCAGCAGCAAAAACGGGAGCTCCTACAATGAGCAGTTCTTC. It encodes CASSKNGSSYNEQFF.

This clone has a handful of counts. This sequence joins TRBV18 and TRBJ1-6; D ambiguous. This CDR3 contains 13 residues. CDR1 and CDR2 from the germline V gene are KGHSH and LQKENI. Trimming shortened V by 4 bases and J by 9 bases, and 10 bases separated the two germline ends. CDR3 sequence reads: CASSRESRSPLHF. The CDR3 DNA sequence: TGTGCCAGCTCACGGGAGTCTCGTTCACCCCTCCACTTT. The full variable domain, its missing parts supplied by reference TRBV18 and TRBJ1-6, is NAGVMQNPRHLVRRRGQEARLRCSPMKGHSHVYWYRQLPEEGLKFMVYLQKENIIDESGMPKERFSAEFPKEGPSILRIQQVVRGDSAAYFCASSRESRSPLHFGNGTRLTVT.

The chain employs TRBV7-3 and TRBJ2-7; the match to TRBD2 covers 7 bases. CDR3 length equals 14 residues. Trimming at V came to 2 bases and at J to 3 bases, leaving 4 bases not matched to a gene. The germline gives CDR1 SGHTA, CDR2 FQGTGA. The CDR3 sequence: CASSLGTNSYEQYF. The CDR3 DNA reads TGTGCCAGCAGCTTAGGGACTAACAGCTACGAGCAGTACTTC.

This clone was found a few times. The chain couples TRBV5-1 to TRBJ1-2, with D perhaps TRBD1 (6 bases). Germline CDR1 reads SGHRS; CDR2 reads YFSETQ. This CDR3 comprises 16 residues. The V gene lost 1 base and the J gene lost 0 bases, with 13 bases spanning the gap. In nucleotides, the CDR3 is TGCGCCAGCAGCTTGAGCGCAGGGGAAGCTAACTATGGCTACACCTTC. It encodes CASSLSAGEANYGYTF. Together with reference TRBV5-1 and TRBJ1-2, the CDR3 gives the full variable domain: KAGVTQTPRYLIKTRGQQVTLSCSPISGHRSVSWYQQTPGQGLQFLFEYFSETQRNKGNFPGRFSGRQFSNSRSEMNVSTLELGDSALYLCASSLSAGEANYGYTFGSGTRLTVV.